This T cell receptor (beta chain) was observed in a study of T cells in Graves' hyperthyroidism and ophthalmopathy. Clinical Activity Scores of at least 3, NOSPECS grades of at least 4 and durations under 3 months characterized ophthalmopathy patients. A patient was excluded if there was uncontrolled infection, other autoimmune disease, pregnancy or lactation. This clonotype was picked up many times. Its antigen is not known. Study-wide findings and caveats: Blood samples included most of the expanded thyroid clonotypes exceeding 0.001.

The germline gives CDR1 SGHTA, CDR2 FQGNSA. V lost 5 bases to trimming and J lost 5 bases, with 10 bases between them. The CDR3 sequence is 12 residues long. Amplification yielded TCR beta CDR3 regions, with RNA transcripts as the source. HTBI primers drove first-round RT-PCR of the TCR CDR3. TCRdb ran MiXCR on the multiplex PCR reads and lists one entry per CDR3 protein. The table records about half a million distinct CDR3 sequences, 15% to 20% of them present only once. This sequence originates from a man aged 35 to 55 with Graves' ophthalmopathy. V and J are TRBV7-2 and TRBJ2-7, with D unresolved. The sequencing sample was made of blood. CDR3 DNA: TGTGCCAGCAGCCAAGTGTCTAACGAGCAGTACTTC. This translates into CASSQVSNEQYF.